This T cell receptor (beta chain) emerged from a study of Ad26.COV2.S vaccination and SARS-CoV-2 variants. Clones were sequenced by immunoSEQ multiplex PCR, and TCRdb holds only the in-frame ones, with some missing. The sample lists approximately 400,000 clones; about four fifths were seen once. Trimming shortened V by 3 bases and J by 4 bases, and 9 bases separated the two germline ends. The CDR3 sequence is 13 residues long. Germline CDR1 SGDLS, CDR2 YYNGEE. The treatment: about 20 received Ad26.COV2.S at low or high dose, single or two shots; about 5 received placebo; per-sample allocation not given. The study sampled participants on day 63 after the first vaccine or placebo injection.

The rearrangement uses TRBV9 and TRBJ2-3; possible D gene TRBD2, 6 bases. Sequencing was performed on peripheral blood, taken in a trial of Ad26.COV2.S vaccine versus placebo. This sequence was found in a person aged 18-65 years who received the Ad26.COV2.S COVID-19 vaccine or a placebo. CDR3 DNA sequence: TGTGCCAGCAGCGCGGGGACTCCAGATACGCAGTATTTT. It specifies CASSAGTPDTQYF.